These 2 T cell receptor beta chains were all obtained from the same sample, sequenced in a study of cytomegalovirus exposure and HLA in healthy donors. Researchers ran the PCR with 60 Vbeta and 13 Jbeta primers. Here immunoSEQ multiplex PCR was the method, and the copy in TCRdb shows in-frame clones only, minus some. The data hold some 78,000 clones, with under 90% observed a single time. Material: PBMCs. The receptors here all came from a man aged 50 or older in good health and CMV-seropositive.

V and J are TRBV10-1 and TRBJ2-3; 9 bases fit TRBD1. Germline CDR1 is WNHNN and CDR2 is SYGVQD (reference sequence). The V segment lost 3 bases and the J segment 7 bases; nucleotides outside the gene matches: 8. The CDR3 loop spans 15 amino acids. CDR3 amino acids: CASSDPGQGSHTQYF. DNA of the CDR3: TGCGCCAGCAGTGACCCTGGACAGGGGTCCCATACGCAGTATTTT.

The chain combines TRBV10-3 with TRBJ1-5; possibly TRBD1 for D (6 bases). The CDR3 contains 15 residues. The germline V and J ends were trimmed by 2 bases and 4 bases, with 12 bases remaining between them. Looked up from germline, CDR1 is ENHRY and CDR2 is SYGVKD. CDR3 amino acids: CAISENRAENQPQHF. In nucleotides, the CDR3 is TGTGCCATCAGTGAGAACAGGGCCGAAAATCAGCCCCAGCATTTT.